This T cell receptor (beta chain) appears in the sequencing data of a study of CD8 T cells in ankylosing spondylitis. General observations from the study: Ankylosing spondylitis blood appeared to be characterized by a TCR beta motif of roughly eight highly homologous variants.

Germline V CDR1 and CDR2: SGHTA, FQGTGA. This CDR3 comprises 16 residues. V was pared by 1 base and J by 0 bases, with 13 bases between. In its sample, this clonotype was seen a few times. What it binds is not known. Libraries of TCR beta came from quantitative 5'-RACE with molecular barcodes. MiXCR, run by TCRdb on the 5' RACE reads, gives a single entry per CDR3 protein. The data hold about 220,000 distinct CDR3 sequences, with roughly 18% observed a single time. The source is a male donor with ankylosing spondylitis. The chain uses TRBV7-3 and TRBJ2-7; perhaps TRBD2 as D (5 bases). The specimen was blood, either unsorted or a sorted T cell fraction (not recorded which). The CDR3 nucleotides are TGTGCCAGCAGCTTAAGCCCGACTACCAACTCCTACGAGCAGTACTTC. This codes for CASSLSPTTNSYEQYF.